Listed below are T cell receptor beta chains from one sample, sequenced in a study of blood T cell repertoires in COVID-19. Using immunoSEQ multiplex PCR, the repertoire was profiled, and TCRdb retains in-frame clones only, with some absent. The sample shows over 200,000 clones, 80% of them seen only once. Sequencing input: peripheral blood. These receptors were obtained from a human donor in a cohort sampled during active COVID-19. Both conserved end residues are part of each CDR3. Each record gives: V gene, J gene, clone size, D gene, CDR3 protein, CDR3 DNA. A D gene is named only where the DNA matches it firmly. The size of a clone is reported for some rows only, either as once, few or many, or as a class for expanded clones.

TRBV5-1	TRBJ2-1	NA	NA	CASSLEATYNEQFF	TGCGCCAGCAGCTTGGAAGCTACCTACAATGAGCAGTTCTTC
TRBV7-2	TRBJ2-7	NA	NA	CASSLGGGSYEQYF	TGTGCCAGCAGCCTGGGAGGGGGGTCCTACGAGCAGTACTTC
TRBV28	TRBJ1-4	few	NA	CASRGASFRKLFF	TGTGCCAGCAGGGGGGCCTCGTTTCGGAAACTGTTTTTT
TRBV30	TRBJ2-7	few	TRBD2	CAWTGLAGYEQYF	TGTGCCTGGACCGGACTAGCGGGCTACGAGCAGTACTTC
TRBV7-3	TRBJ2-2	NA	TRBD2	CASSAGGRTGELFF	TGTGCCAGCAGCGCGGGAGGGCGAACCGGGGAGCTGTTTTTT
TRBV7-8	TRBJ1-1	NA	NA	CASGKHSNTEAFF	TGTGCCAGCGGAAAGCACAGTAACACTGAAGCTTTCTTT
TRBV29-1	TRBJ2-7	NA	NA	CSVEDRRSYEQYF	TGCAGCGTTGAAGATCGGAGGAGCTACGAGCAGTACTTC
TRBV5-1	TRBJ2-7	NA	TRBD1	CASSLAGLAGGLSEQYF	TGCGCCAGCAGCTTGGCCGGTTTGGCAGGGGGATTAAGCGAGCAGTACTTC
TRBV5-1	TRBJ1-3	NA	TRBD1	CASRQGVAGNTIYF	TGCGCCAGCAGACAGGGGGTAGCGGGAAACACCATATATTTT
TRBV28	TRBJ1-2	NA	TRBD1	CASRKTGGDVLLDYGYTF	TGTGCCAGCAGGAAGACAGGGGGCGATGTTCTTCTTGACTATGGCTACACCTTC
TRBV2	TRBJ2-3	few	TRBD2	CASNYGRAFGQYF	TGTGCCAGCAATTACGGGAGGGCCTTCGGGCAGTATTTT
TRBV28	TRBJ1-2	few	TRBD1	CASSSHRDRGYGYTF	TGTGCCAGCAGTTCTCACCGGGACAGAGGATACGGCTACACCTTC
TRBV27	TRBJ2-7	NA	NA	CASSPSAAVQLYEQYF	TGTGCCAGCAGTCCCTCGGCAGCGGTACAACTTTACGAGCAGTACTTC
TRBV9	TRBJ2-2	few	TRBD1	CASSSGTGWTGELFF	TGTGCCAGCAGCTCCGGGACAGGTTGGACCGGGGAGCTGTTTTTT
TRBV6-5	TRBJ2-3	few	TRBD2	CASEGLAVRADTQYF	TGTGCCAGTGAGGGACTAGCCGTTAGGGCAGATACGCAGTATTTT
TRBV5-4	TRBJ1-1	NA	TRBD1	CASSLAHRQGNTEAFF	TGTGCCAGCAGCTTGGCCCACCGACAGGGCAATACTGAAGCTTTCTTT
TRBV6-2/TRBV6-3	TRBJ2-7	NA	NA	CASTYGAPYEQYF	TGTGCCAGCACTTACGGGGCCCCCTACGAGCAGTACTTC
TRBV29-1	TRBJ2-7	NA	TRBD1	CSVTGQGYEQYF	TGCAGCGTGACCGGACAGGGCTACGAGCAGTACTTC
TRBV5-1	TRBJ2-7	NA	TRBD1	CASSPNLGTGLLEQYF	TGCGCCAGCAGCCCGAATCTCGGGACAGGGCTGTTGGAGCAGTACTTC
TRBV5-6	TRBJ1-1	NA	NA	CASSLLTRLRENTEAFF	TGTGCCAGCAGCTTGTTAACCCGACTGCGAGAGAACACTGAAGCTTTCTTT
TRBV7-2	TRBJ2-7	NA	TRBD1	CASSPTGQAIRAYEQYF	TGTGCCAGCAGCCCCACCGGACAGGCGATAAGAGCCTACGAGCAGTACTTC
TRBV1	TRBJ1-2	NA	NA	CTSSQDRVSLGGYTF	TGCACCAGCAGCCAAGACCGGGTTTCCTTAGGAGGCTACACCTTC
TRBV12-3/TRBV12-4	TRBJ1-2	NA	NA	CASSFGGEYGYTF	TGTGCCAGCAGTTTCGGGGGGGAGTATGGCTACACCTTC
TRBV27	TRBJ1-5	once	TRBD1	CASSVRQGPIRNQPQHF	TGTGCCAGCAGTGTCAGACAGGGGCCAATTCGCAATCAGCCCCAGCATTTT
TRBV5-1	TRBJ2-5	NA	TRBD2	CASSTPGGLQETQYF	TGCGCCAGCAGCACCCCGGGAGGGCTCCAAGAGACCCAGTACTTC
TRBV27	TRBJ2-7	NA	NA	CATHPGPAGTFLYEQYF	TGTGCCACGCACCCGGGACCGGCGGGAACTTTCTTATACGAGCAGTACTTC
TRBV27	TRBJ2-1	once	TRBD2	CASSLWWEGRNNEQFF	TGTGCCAGCAGTTTATGGTGGGAGGGCCGAAACAATGAGCAGTTCTTC
TRBV25-1	TRBJ1-2	NA	NA	CASSAPTVYGYTF	TGTGCCAGCAGTGCACCGACAGTCTATGGCTACACCTTC
TRBV30	TRBJ1-2	NA	TRBD1	CAWSVLNRGSGYTF	TGTGCCTGGAGTGTATTGAACAGGGGGAGTGGCTACACCTTC
TRBV5-1	TRBJ2-7	NA	NA	CASSLAAGGDEQYF	TGCGCCAGCAGCTTGGCCGCCGGCGGCGACGAGCAGTACTTC
TRBV4-3	TRBJ2-7	NA	TRBD1	CASSQGGQGLYEQYF	TGCGCCAGCAGCCAAGGGGGACAGGGCCTCTACGAGCAGTACTTC
TRBV7-2	TRBJ2-5	NA	NA	CASTARTGETQYF	TGTGCCAGCACCGCTCGGACTGGAGAGACCCAGTACTTC
TRBV25-1	TRBJ2-7	few	NA	CASSELFAVGEQYF	TGTGCCAGCAGTGAATTATTCGCGGTAGGCGAGCAGTACTTC
TRBV7-3	TRBJ2-6	NA	TRBD1	CASSLTGQGAGGANVLTF	TGTGCCAGCAGCTTGACGGGACAGGGGGCTGGTGGGGCCAACGTCCTGACTTTC
TRBV7-8	TRBJ1-1	NA	TRBD1	CASSPQGQGSTEAFF	TGTGCCAGCAGCCCTCAAGGACAGGGCAGCACTGAAGCTTTCTTT
TRBV10-3	TRBJ1-4	NA	NA	CATAASTDEKLFF	TGTGCCACCGCTGCAAGTACGGATGAAAAACTGTTTTTT
TRBV7-2	TRBJ2-6	NA	TRBD2	CASSFSSGSFGANVLTF	TGTGCCAGCAGCTTTTCTAGCGGGAGTTTTGGGGCCAACGTCCTGACTTTC
TRBV18	TRBJ1-5	NA	TRBD1	CASSPRDRDQPQHF	TGTGCCAGCTCACCACGCGACAGGGATCAGCCCCAGCATTTT
TRBV19	TRBJ2-7	few	NA	CASSIIGQGLHF	TGTGCCAGTAGTATCATCGGCCAGGGGTTGCACTTC
TRBV6-5	TRBJ1-5	NA	TRBD1	CASSRTGLSNQPQHF	TGTGCCAGCAGTAGGACAGGGTTAAGCAATCAGCCCCAGCATTTT
TRBV5-4	TRBJ1-2	NA	NA	CASSLAGGDLYGYTF	TGTGCCAGCAGCTTGGCGGGAGGGGACCTTTATGGCTACACCTTC
TRBV9	TRBJ1-1	NA	NA	CASSGRTAEAFF	TGTGCCAGCAGCGGTCGGACAGCTGAAGCTTTCTTT
TRBV19	TRBJ1-5	NA	NA	CATQGTLSNQPQHF	TGTGCCACCCAAGGGACACTTAGCAATCAGCCCCAGCATTTT
TRBV5-1	TRBJ1-1	NA	NA	CASSSVNPGAEAFF	TGCGCCAGCAGCTCGGTAAACCCGGGGGCTGAAGCTTTCTTT
TRBV7-3	TRBJ2-1	NA	TRBD2	CASTIGVAGVNEQFF	TGTGCCAGCACCATCGGGGTAGCGGGAGTCAATGAGCAGTTCTTC